Shown below are 16 T cell receptor beta chains from a single sample sequenced in a study of T cell repertoires in cytomegalovirus infection. A single record per CDR3 protein comes from TCRdb applying MiXCR to the reads. The sample holds about 100,000 distinct CDR3 sequences, about 22% seen once. Source material: CD8+ T cells from PBMCs. Every receptor here comes from a human donor in good health (CMV status not recorded). Some clones in this sample may be carry-over from other donors' samples.

The chain uses TRBV20-1 and TRBJ2-1, with 7 bases that match TRBD2. CDR1 and CDR2 from the germline V gene are DFQATT and SNEGSKA (reference sequence). The CDR3 is made up of 14 amino acids. The V and J ends lost 3 bases and 5 bases, in that order; junction bases with no gene match: 7. CDR3 amino acids: CSASVGGVDNEQFF. In DNA form, the CDR3 reads TGCAGTGCTAGTGTGGGGGGGGTAGACAATGAGCAGTTCTTC.

This clonotype occurred many times. The chain employs TRBV7-2 and TRBJ2-2; TRBD2 matches at 8 bases. Looked up from germline, CDR1 is SGHTA and CDR2 is FQGNSA. V shed 4 bases and J 1 base; nucleotides not matched to a gene: 8. The CDR3 runs to 17 residues. The CDR3 here is CASSSPSGGLNTGELFF. Written as DNA, the CDR3 is TGTGCCAGCAGCTCCCCCAGCGGGGGCCTGAACACCGGGGAGCTGTTTTTT.

V usage is TRBV7-6 and J usage is TRBJ2-5, with D perhaps being TRBD1 or TRBD2 (5 bases each). The CDR3 contains 14 residues. Germline V gene sequence: CDR1 SGHVS, CDR2 FNYEAQ. Trimming pared 5 bases from V and 4 bases from J, leaving 14 bases between. The CDR3 sequence: CASSPGPGGETQYF. The CDR3, as DNA: TGTGCCAGCAGCCCGGGACCCGGTGGAGAGACCCAGTACTTC.

This chain's CDR3 is CASSPWTSDTQYF. Written as DNA, the CDR3 is TGCGCCAGCAGCCCCTGGACGTCCGATACGCAGTATTTT. The chain links TRBV5-1 to TRBJ2-3; D uncertain. This CDR3 has 13 amino acids. With 4 bases removed from V and 6 bases from J, the gap between germline ends came to 12 bases. CDR1 and CDR2 from the germline V gene are SGHRS and YFSETQ.

This clonotype has a count of ten or more. This rearrangement joins TRBV7-2 to TRBJ1-1; 11 bases match TRBD1. Germline-derived CDR1 and CDR2 are SGHTA and FQGNSA. J lost 11 bases, V lost 4 bases, and 12 bases had no gene match. This CDR3 spans 15 amino acids. CDR3 in amino acids: CASSSHPAGQGVAFF. The CDR3 bases are TGTGCCAGCAGCTCCCACCCCGCGGGACAGGGGGTGGCTTTCTTT.

The table lists this clonotype with many counts. This chain uses TRBV28 with TRBJ2-7, with D maybe TRBD1 (6 bases). Trimming took off 5 bases at V and 1 base at J, with 18 bases between the two ends. CDR3 length equals 16 residues. CDR1 MDHEN and CDR2 SYDVKM come from the germline V gene. The DNA for the CDR3 is TGTGCCAGCAGTCCGCTAATCACGACAGGATCCTACGAGCAGTACTTC. Its translation: CASSPLITTGSYEQYF.

This clonotype has more than one count but fewer than ten. This chain connects TRBV27 to TRBJ2-3; tentative D call: TRBD2 (6 bases). The CDR3 loop spans 16 amino acids. V was clipped by 5 bases and J by 2 bases, with 17 bases between them. Germline CDR1 MNHEY, CDR2 SMNVEV (reference sequence). As DNA, the CDR3 is TGTGCCAGCAGTCATCCGGCCGGGACTCACACAGATACGCAGTATTTT. Its translation: CASSHPAGTHTDTQYF.

The chain combines TRBV12-3 or TRBV12-4 with TRBJ2-2; D call uncertain. The CDR3 length is 15 residues. Trimming removed 3 bases at V and 0 bases at J, with 8 bases between. CDR3 coding DNA: TGTGCCAGCAGTTTTTTTCCTCCGAACACCGGGGAGCTGTTTTTT. Its translation is CASSFFPPNTGELFF.

DNA of the CDR3: TGCAGTGCTAGAGGCAGGCAGGGAAACTACGAGCAGTACTTC. Its protein product is CSARGRQGNYEQYF. The chain recombines TRBV20-1 with TRBJ2-7; possibly TRBD1 for D (5 bases). Germline values: CDR1 DFQATT, CDR2 SNEGSKA (reference sequence). This CDR3 is built from 14 residues. V lost 1 base and J 3 bases, leaving 13 bases between the germline ends.

The table lists this clonotype with many counts. This rearrangement joins TRBV12-3 or TRBV12-4 to TRBJ2-3; TRBD2 matches at 10 bases. With 6 bases clipped from V and 4 bases from J, the junction kept 4 bases outside the gene matches. The CDR3 consists of 14 residues. The CDR3 is CASSRTSGSDTQYF. DNA for the CDR3: TGTGCCAGCAGCCGGACTAGCGGCTCAGATACGCAGTATTTT.

The V and J genes are TRBV29-1 and TRBJ2-6; D not resolved. V lost 5 bases, J lost 4 bases, and 6 bases lay in between. CDR1 and CDR2 (germline): SQVTM, ANQGSEA. The CDR3 is made up of 12 amino acids. DNA of the CDR3: TGCAGCGTTAGTGCCGGGGCCAACGTCCTGACTTTC. Its translation is CSVSAGANVLTF.

This clonotype was seen at least ten times. The V call is TRBV29-1, the J call TRBJ2-5; 8 bases map to TRBD1. V shed 7 bases and J 4 bases; nucleotides not matched to a gene: 8. The CDR3 is 13 residues long. Germline CDR1 is SQVTM and CDR2 is ANQGSEA. Here the CDR3 DNA reads TGCAGCGCTAGGACAGGGAATCGAGAGACCCAGTACTTC. Amino acid sequence: CSARTGNRETQYF.

This clonotype was found a few times. The chain has TRBV11-2 and TRBJ2-2; 7 nucleotides line up with TRBD2. Unmatched junction bases numbered 10, after V lost 5 bases and J lost 4 bases. Germline assignment: CDR1 SGHAT and CDR2 FQNNGV. The CDR3 extends over 16 amino acids. DNA of the CDR3: TGTGCCAGCAGCCTTCTAGCGGTTCTTAGCACCGGGGAGCTGTTTTTT. Translation: CASSLLAVLSTGELFF.

This clonotype was counted between two and nine times. This chain connects TRBV28 to TRBJ2-7; 9 nucleotides line up with TRBD1. The CDR3 contains 15 residues. V was clipped by 6 bases and J by 5 bases; unmatched bases: 11. Germline values: CDR1 MDHEN, CDR2 SYDVKM. The DNA of the CDR3 is TGTGCCAGCAGGTCCGGGACAGGGAGTCCCCACGAGCAGTACTTC. Translated: CASRSGTGSPHEQYF. Combining the CDR3 with reference TRBV28 and TRBJ2-7 gives the whole variable domain DVKVTQSSRYLVKRTGEKVFLECVQDMDHENMFWYRQDPGLGLRLIYFSYDVKMKEKGDIPEGYSVSREKKERFSLILESASTNQTSMYLCASRSGTGSPHEQYFGPGTRLTVT.

A few counts support this clonotype. The chain joins TRBV5-5 to TRBJ1-1, with D unclear. The CDR3 is 16 residues long. Trimming stripped 3 bases from V and 0 bases from J, with 15 bases between. The germline gives CDR1 SGHKS, CDR2 YYEKEE (reference sequence). The CDR3 nucleotides are TGTGCCAGCAGCTCCACTAAAGGTGTCCTGAACACTGAAGCTTTCTTT. Its translation is CASSSTKGVLNTEAFF.

The CDR3 spells CASTDPPDTQYF. In nucleotides, the CDR3 is TGTGCCAGCACCGACCCCCCAGATACGCAGTATTTT. This sequence joins TRBV6-5 and TRBJ2-3; D remains unclear. CDR3 length equals 12 residues. Trimming took off 7 bases at V and 4 bases at J, with 9 bases between the two ends. CDR1 is MNHEY and CDR2 is SVGAGI in the germline V gene.